Listed below are T cell receptor beta chains from one sample, sequenced in a study of CD8 T cells in Susac syndrome. Each CDR3 protein is one row after TCRdb ran MiXCR on the immunoSEQ multiplex PCR reads. The sample carries hundreds of thousands of distinct CDR3 sequences, more than 75% recorded once. What was sequenced was CD8+ T cells from PBMCs. Receptors originate from a human donor with multiple sclerosis. The CDR3 runs from the conserved cysteine through the conserved F or W. A D gene is named only where the DNA matches it firmly. Not all rows give a size; the values are once, few, many and, for expanded clones, a class.

j_gene: TRBJ2-7
d_gene: .
v_gene: TRBV11-1
abundance: .
CDR3aa: CASSYQGYEQYF
CDR3nt: TGTGCCAGCAGCTACCAGGGCTACGAGCAGTACTTC

j_gene: TRBJ2-6
d_gene: .
v_gene: TRBV10-2
abundance: .
CDR3aa: CASIPPGANVLTF
CDR3nt: TGCGCCAGCATCCCACCTGGGGCCAACGTCCTGACTTTC

j_gene: TRBJ2-7
d_gene: .
v_gene: TRBV21-1
abundance: .
CDR3aa: CASSKEGLAGYYYEQYF
CDR3nt: TGTGCCAGCAGCAAAGAGGGACTAGCGGGTTACTACTACGAGCAGTACTTC

j_gene: TRBJ1-2
d_gene: .
v_gene: TRBV5-1
abundance: few
CDR3aa: CASSLDKGEWGYTF
CDR3nt: TGCGCCAGCAGCTTGGACAAGGGGGAATGGGGCTACACCTTC

j_gene: TRBJ2-2
d_gene: .
v_gene: TRBV11-2
abundance: .
CDR3aa: CASTLGARGTGELFF
CDR3nt: TGTGCCAGCACCCTCGGGGCAAGAGGTACCGGGGAGCTGTTTTTT

j_gene: TRBJ2-7
d_gene: TRBD2
v_gene: TRBV9
abundance: .
CDR3aa: CASSGSGTYEQYF
CDR3nt: TGTGCCAGCAGCGGTAGCGGGACTTACGAGCAGTACTTC

j_gene: TRBJ2-7
d_gene: .
v_gene: TRBV29-1
abundance: .
CDR3aa: CSVVGGAYEQYF
CDR3nt: TGCAGCGTTGTCGGAGGGGCCTACGAGCAGTACTTC

j_gene: TRBJ1-5
d_gene: TRBD1
v_gene: TRBV27
abundance: .
CDR3aa: CASSRDRVGLGPQHF
CDR3nt: TGTGCCAGCAGTAGGGACAGGGTAGGCTTAGGGCCCCAGCATTTT

j_gene: TRBJ2-7
d_gene: .
v_gene: TRBV7-9
abundance: .
CDR3aa: CASSRPGPRGEQYF
CDR3nt: TGTGCCAGCAGCCGACCAGGGCCCCGGGGAGAGCAGTACTTC

j_gene: TRBJ2-7
d_gene: .
v_gene: TRBV13
abundance: once
CDR3aa: CASSPSGTGGGYEQYF
CDR3nt: TGTGCCAGCAGCCCGAGTGGGACGGGCGGAGGATACGAGCAGTACTTC

j_gene: TRBJ2-5
d_gene: TRBD2
v_gene: TRBV3-1
abundance: .
CDR3aa: CASSQKREGDTETQYF
CDR3nt: TGTGCCAGCAGCCAAAAGCGGGAGGGCGACACCGAGACCCAGTACTTC

j_gene: TRBJ2-7
d_gene: .
v_gene: TRBV13
abundance: once
CDR3aa: CASSLGGILYEQYF
CDR3nt: TGTGCCAGCAGCTTGGGCGGGATTCTTTACGAGCAGTACTTC

j_gene: TRBJ1-1
d_gene: .
v_gene: TRBV6-5
abundance: .
CDR3aa: CASSYSFENTEAFF
CDR3nt: TGTGCCAGCAGTTACTCCTTTGAGAACACTGAAGCTTTCTTT

j_gene: TRBJ2-1
d_gene: TRBD1
v_gene: TRBV27
abundance: .
CDR3aa: CASRGQGSYNEQFF
CDR3nt: TGTGCCAGCAGAGGACAGGGTTCCTACAATGAGCAGTTCTTC

j_gene: TRBJ1-2
d_gene: TRBD1
v_gene: TRBV7-9
abundance: .
CDR3aa: CASSFSGQGARGYTF
CDR3nt: TGTGCCAGCAGCTTTTCGGGACAGGGGGCGCGGGGCTACACCTTC

j_gene: TRBJ2-7
d_gene: TRBD1
v_gene: TRBV12-3/TRBV12-4
abundance: .
CDR3aa: CASGTGVHEQYF
CDR3nt: TGTGCCAGCGGCACAGGGGTACACGAGCAGTACTTC

j_gene: TRBJ2-7
d_gene: .
v_gene: TRBV12-3/TRBV12-4
abundance: .
CDR3aa: CASSFRDTTYEQYF
CDR3nt: TGTGCCAGCAGTTTCCGGGACACCACCTACGAGCAGTACTTC

j_gene: TRBJ2-7
d_gene: .
v_gene: TRBV12-3/TRBV12-4
abundance: .
CDR3aa: CASSLLAENLHEQYF
CDR3nt: TGTGCCAGCTCCCTCTTAGCGGAAAATTTACACGAGCAGTACTTC

j_gene: TRBJ1-4
d_gene: TRBD1
v_gene: TRBV9
abundance: .
CDR3aa: CASSEWTGGATNEKLFF
CDR3nt: TGTGCCAGCAGCGAGTGGACAGGGGGTGCAACTAATGAAAAACTGTTTTTT

j_gene: TRBJ2-1
d_gene: .
v_gene: TRBV5-5
abundance: .
CDR3aa: CASSLGGALYEQFF
CDR3nt: TGTGCCAGCAGCTTGGGTGGGGCCCTTTATGAGCAGTTCTTC

j_gene: TRBJ2-1
d_gene: TRBD1
v_gene: TRBV7-9
abundance: .
CDR3aa: CAETGVNEQFF
CDR3nt: TGTGCCGAGACAGGGGTTAATGAGCAGTTCTTC

j_gene: TRBJ2-2
d_gene: .
v_gene: TRBV9
abundance: .
CDR3aa: CASTGGGAKSGELFF
CDR3nt: TGTGCCAGCACCGGAGGGGGGGCGAAATCCGGGGAGCTGTTTTTT

j_gene: TRBJ2-2
d_gene: TRBD2
v_gene: TRBV10-3
abundance: .
CDR3aa: CAISGLADNTGELFF
CDR3nt: TGTGCCATCAGCGGACTAGCGGATAACACCGGGGAGCTGTTTTTT

j_gene: TRBJ2-3
d_gene: .
v_gene: TRBV20-1
abundance: .
CDR3aa: CSASLGFGEPSSTDTQYF
CDR3nt: TGCAGTGCTAGCCTTGGTTTCGGAGAGCCCTCTAGCACAGATACGCAGTATTTT

j_gene: TRBJ2-7
d_gene: TRBD2
v_gene: TRBV7-3
abundance: .
CDR3aa: CASSLAPPGLGTYEQYF
CDR3nt: TGTGCCAGCAGCTTAGCTCCCCCGGGACTAGGGACCTACGAGCAGTACTTC

j_gene: TRBJ2-7
d_gene: .
v_gene: TRBV29-1
abundance: few
CDR3aa: CSVEGSSYEQYF
CDR3nt: TGCAGCGTTGAAGGCAGCTCCTACGAGCAGTACTTC

j_gene: TRBJ2-5
d_gene: .
v_gene: TRBV6-1
abundance: few
CDR3aa: CASSFMETQYF
CDR3nt: TGTGCCAGCAGTTTTATGGAGACCCAGTACTTC

j_gene: TRBJ1-5
d_gene: .
v_gene: TRBV6-1
abundance: few
CDR3aa: CASSTMVLGQPQHF
CDR3nt: TGTGCCAGCAGTACCATGGTTCTAGGTCAGCCCCAGCATTTT

j_gene: TRBJ2-7
d_gene: TRBD2
v_gene: TRBV27
abundance: .
CDR3aa: CASFSSGSPYEQYF
CDR3nt: TGTGCCAGCTTTTCTAGCGGGAGTCCCTACGAGCAGTACTTC

j_gene: TRBJ2-7
d_gene: .
v_gene: TRBV4-1
abundance: .
CDR3aa: CASSQVTVGPYEQYF
CDR3nt: TGCGCCAGCAGCCAAGTTACAGTGGGACCCTACGAGCAGTACTTC

j_gene: TRBJ1-1
d_gene: .
v_gene: TRBV27
abundance: .
CDR3aa: CASSFRPNTEAFF
CDR3nt: TGTGCCAGCAGTTTCCGCCCGAACACTGAAGCTTTCTTT

j_gene: TRBJ2-5
d_gene: .
v_gene: TRBV5-4
abundance: once
CDR3aa: CASSLFGVGQETQYF
CDR3nt: TGTGCCAGCAGCTTATTCGGGGTGGGCCAAGAGACCCAGTACTTC

j_gene: TRBJ2-7
d_gene: TRBD1
v_gene: TRBV12-3/TRBV12-4
abundance: .
CDR3aa: CASSLTGGTGEQYF
CDR3nt: TGTGCCAGCAGTCTCACAGGGGGGACGGGGGAGCAGTACTTC

j_gene: TRBJ2-5
d_gene: .
v_gene: TRBV6-5
abundance: .
CDR3aa: CASSYVDGVTQYF
CDR3nt: TGTGCCAGCAGTTACGTAGATGGGGTGACCCAGTACTTC

j_gene: TRBJ2-3
d_gene: TRBD2
v_gene: TRBV9
abundance: .
CDR3aa: CASSTPLAGGSLSTDTQYF
CDR3nt: TGTGCCAGCAGCACACCTCTAGCGGGAGGGTCCCTAAGCACAGATACGCAGTATTTT

j_gene: TRBJ2-3
d_gene: .
v_gene: TRBV7-8
abundance: .
CDR3aa: CASSLEGGTAPDTQYF
CDR3nt: TGTGCCAGCAGCTTAGAAGGTGGTACCGCCCCAGATACGCAGTATTTT

j_gene: TRBJ2-5
d_gene: .
v_gene: TRBV6-1
abundance: once
CDR3aa: CASGALSGSQETQYF
CDR3nt: TGTGCCAGCGGAGCCTTAAGCGGGTCCCAAGAGACCCAGTACTTC

j_gene: TRBJ2-1
d_gene: .
v_gene: TRBV5-1
abundance: .
CDR3aa: CASSLLSGRGGNEQFF
CDR3nt: TGCGCCAGCAGCTTGTTGTCAGGTAGAGGGGGGAATGAGCAGTTCTTC

j_gene: TRBJ2-1
d_gene: TRBD2
v_gene: TRBV12-3/TRBV12-4
abundance: .
CDR3aa: CASSPLAGEGYNEQFF
CDR3nt: TGTGCCAGCAGCCCACTAGCGGGAGAGGGATACAATGAGCAGTTCTTC

j_gene: TRBJ2-5
d_gene: .
v_gene: TRBV11-2
abundance: .
CDR3aa: CASSFLRGEGGTQETQYF
CDR3nt: TGTGCCAGCAGCTTCCTCCGGGGAGAGGGCGGAACTCAAGAGACCCAGTACTTC

j_gene: TRBJ2-7
d_gene: TRBD2
v_gene: TRBV4-1
abundance: .
CDR3aa: CASSPGTSVSYEQYF
CDR3nt: TGCGCCAGCAGCCCAGGGACTAGCGTCTCCTACGAGCAGTACTTC

j_gene: TRBJ2-3
d_gene: TRBD2
v_gene: TRBV12-3/TRBV12-4
abundance: .
CDR3aa: CASSLNSLAGADTQYF
CDR3nt: TGTGCCAGCAGTTTAAATTCCCTAGCGGGAGCTGATACGCAGTATTTT

j_gene: TRBJ1-1
d_gene: .
v_gene: TRBV5-6
abundance: .
CDR3aa: CASSLIRQNTEAFF
CDR3nt: TGTGCCAGCAGCTTGATCCGTCAGAACACTGAAGCTTTCTTT